This T cell receptor (beta chain) emerged from a study of human versus mouse CDR3 diversity and MHC coevolution. Study background: The immunoSEQ assay reportedly detects one in 200,000 T cells.

This clone was observed once. What it binds is not known. This CDR3 region has 18 residues. Germline-derived CDR1 and CDR2 are MDHEN and SYDVKM. The J segment lost 1 base and the V segment lost 3 bases, leaving 9 bases of the junction unmatched. Study outcomes and limitations: Compared with mice, human CDR3s carried more deletions and insertions on average.

Here immunoSEQ multiplex PCR was the method, and the copy in TCRdb shows in-frame clones only, minus some. Here the sample spans 80,000 or so clones, 93% being singletons. The receptor's source is a person aged 30-69 years in good health. This rearrangement joins TRBV28 to TRBJ1-5, with 10 bases matching TRBD1. Material for sequencing was naive CD4+ T cells from blood. The subset denotes: CD45RO-negative CD62L-positive naive CD4 T cells. The CDR3 DNA sequence: TGTGCCAGCAGTTTGTTCGACAGGGGGCGTGAGAGCAATCAGCCCCAGCATTTT. As protein: CASSLFDRGRESNQPQHF.